Listed below are T cell receptor beta chains from one sample, sequenced in a study of T cell responses to AZD1222 COVID-19 vaccine. The data were produced by immunoSEQ multiplex PCR, yet TCRdb's version contains in-frame clones alone and is incomplete. The table shows 100,000 to 150,000 clones, with about 90% occurring only once. The material was peripheral blood, obtained on day 0 of AZD1222 vaccination. Receptor source: an adult in good health. CDR3s include the opening cysteine and the closing phenylalanine or tryptophan. A D gene is named only where the DNA matches it firmly. For some rows the clone size is stated as once, few or many, or as a class when expanded; others skip it.

V gene	J gene	clone size	D gene	CDR3 protein	CDR3 DNA
TRBV5-1	TRBJ1-3	.	.	CASSLVVGGYSGNTIYF	TGCGCCAGCAGCTTGGTAGTAGGGGGTTACTCTGGAAACACCATATATTTT
TRBV29-1	TRBJ2-1	.	TRBD1	CSVEGTARSNEQFF	TGCAGCGTTGAGGGGACAGCCCGATCCAATGAGCAGTTCTTC
TRBV6-1	TRBJ1-1	.	.	CASSELAEAFF	TGTGCCAGCAGTGAACTCGCTGAAGCTTTCTTT
TRBV5-5	TRBJ1-4	.	TRBD1	CASSSRTAFQGVFF	TGTGCCAGCAGCTCCCGGACAGCGTTCCAGGGGGTGTTTTTT
TRBV14	TRBJ1-1	.	.	CASSQAGLTEAFF	TGTGCCAGCAGCCAAGCGGGGCTCACTGAAGCTTTCTTT
TRBV6-1	TRBJ1-1	.	.	CASSESNTEAFF	TGTGCCAGCAGTGAATCGAACACTGAAGCTTTCTTT
TRBV2	TRBJ1-2	.	.	CASSEHGVRGYTF	TGTGCCAGCAGTGAACACGGGGTACGTGGCTACACCTTC
TRBV18	TRBJ2-2	.	.	CASSLGNTGELFF	TGTGCCAGCTCACTGGGGAACACCGGGGAGCTGTTTTTT
TRBV6-5	TRBJ2-1	.	.	CASSYPLQSSYNEQFF	TGTGCCAGCAGTTACCCTCTACAGAGCTCCTACAATGAGCAGTTCTTC
TRBV5-1	TRBJ1-2	.	TRBD1	CASSLAGQGAYGYTF	TGCGCCAGCAGCTTGGCCGGGCAGGGGGCATATGGCTACACCTTC
TRBV6-5	TRBJ2-7	once	TRBD2	CASIRLAGAYEQYF	TGTGCCAGCATTCGACTAGCGGGAGCCTACGAGCAGTACTTC
TRBV6-5	TRBJ2-7	.	.	CASSPQGSDEQYF	TGTGCCAGCAGTCCCCAGGGTTCGGACGAGCAGTACTTC
TRBV7-2	TRBJ1-5	.	TRBD1	CASSLRQGRDNQPQHF	TGTGCCAGCAGCTTAAGACAGGGGAGAGACAATCAGCCCCAGCATTTT
TRBV6-2/TRBV6-3	TRBJ1-1	.	.	CASSYVQGFGEAFF	TGTGCCAGCAGTTACGTACAGGGATTCGGCGAAGCTTTCTTT
TRBV7-8	TRBJ1-2	.	TRBD1	CASSLEDRGNYGYTF	TGTGCCAGCAGCTTGGAGGACAGGGGGAACTATGGCTACACCTTC
TRBV3-1/TRBV3-2	TRBJ2-7	.	TRBD2	CASSPRTSGRIYEQYF	TGTGCCAGCAGCCCGAGGACTAGCGGGAGAATTTACGAGCAGTACTTC
TRBV2	TRBJ2-4	.	TRBD1	CASSAPTGVVNIQYF	TGTGCCAGCAGCGCACCGACAGGGGTCGTTAACATTCAGTACTTC
TRBV28	TRBJ2-3	once	TRBD2	CASSFGLAGGDTQYF	TGTGCCAGCAGTTTTGGACTAGCGGGGGGAGATACGCAGTATTTT
TRBV11-3	TRBJ2-1	.	.	CASSLVGLSSSYNEQFF	TGTGCCAGCAGCTTAGTGGGGCTTTCGAGCTCCTACAATGAGCAGTTCTTC
TRBV19	TRBJ2-1	.	TRBD1	CASRSGDREAYNEQFF	TGTGCCAGTAGATCGGGGGACAGGGAAGCATACAATGAGCAGTTCTTC
TRBV21-1	TRBJ2-6	once	.	CASSKGAAVGANVLTF	TGTGCCAGCAGCAAAGGGGCAGCGGTTGGGGCCAACGTCCTGACTTTC
TRBV7-2	TRBJ2-7	.	TRBD2	CASRLAGAGEQYF	TGTGCCAGCAGGTTAGCGGGAGCGGGGGAGCAGTACTTC
TRBV18	TRBJ2-7	.	TRBD2	CASSPAGVEGSSYEQYF	TGTGCCAGCTCTCCCGCGGGGGTCGAGGGAAGCTCCTACGAGCAGTACTTC
TRBV6-2/TRBV6-3	TRBJ2-7	few	.	CASSYEFTYEQYF	TGTGCCAGCAGTTACGAATTCACCTACGAGCAGTACTTC
TRBV30	TRBJ2-5	.	TRBD2	CAWSGLAPPETQYF	TGTGCCTGGAGTGGACTAGCGCCTCCGGAGACCCAGTACTTC
TRBV5-1	TRBJ2-1	.	.	CASSRDYNEQFF	TGCGCCAGCAGCCGGGATTACAATGAGCAGTTCTTC
TRBV9	TRBJ2-7	.	.	CASSVASGTYEQYF	TGTGCCAGCAGCGTAGCGTCGGGAACCTACGAGCAGTACTTC
TRBV27	TRBJ1-2	.	TRBD1	CASSTGTDIDYGYTF	TGTGCCAGCAGCACTGGGACAGATATCGACTATGGCTACACCTTC
TRBV7-2	TRBJ2-3	.	.	CASSLDIGTDTQYF	TGTGCCAGCAGCTTAGATATCGGCACAGATACGCAGTATTTT
TRBV19	TRBJ1-6	.	.	CASSMRTANNSPLHF	TGTGCCAGTAGTATGAGGACGGCAAATAATTCACCCCTCCACTTT
TRBV15	TRBJ1-6	.	TRBD1	CATSRDLGDSYSPLHF	TGTGCCACCAGCAGAGATCTGGGGGACAGCTATTCACCCCTCCACTTT
TRBV5-1	TRBJ1-6	.	.	CASSPREDRNSPLHF	TGCGCCAGCAGCCCACGAGAAGACAGGAATTCACCCCTCCACTTT
TRBV30	TRBJ1-1	.	.	CAWSPLRGNTEAFF	TGTGCCTGGAGTCCCCTCAGGGGTAACACTGAAGCTTTCTTT
TRBV2	TRBJ2-5	.	.	CASSDLTRGWGQETQYF	TGTGCCAGCAGTGACTTAACCAGGGGTTGGGGACAAGAGACCCAGTACTTC
TRBV6-1	TRBJ2-7	.	.	CASSEGTDGPWGQYF	TGTGCCAGCAGTGAAGGGACTGATGGGCCGTGGGGGCAGTACTTC
TRBV7-3	TRBJ2-1	.	.	CASSNSGGKGYEQFF	TGTGCCAGCAGCAACTCTGGGGGCAAAGGCTATGAGCAGTTCTTC
TRBV5-1	TRBJ1-6	few	TRBD1	CASSLAWTGEQPLHF	TGCGCCAGCAGCTTGGCCTGGACAGGGGAGCAACCCCTCCACTTT
TRBV6-5	TRBJ2-7	.	.	CASSLQRSYEQYF	TGTGCCAGCAGCCTACAGCGATCCTACGAGCAGTACTTC
TRBV7-2	TRBJ1-1	.	TRBD1	CASSSGQGDPEAFF	TGTGCCAGCAGCTCGGGACAGGGAGACCCTGAAGCTTTCTTT
TRBV19	TRBJ1-2	.	TRBD1	CASSTSGQGAVYGYTF	TGTGCCAGTAGTACGTCAGGACAGGGGGCTGTCTATGGCTACACCTTC
TRBV4-3	TRBJ1-6	.	.	CASSQDGAGSSYNSPLHF	TGCGCCAGCAGCCAAGATGGAGCAGGATCCTCCTATAATTCACCCCTCCACTTT
TRBV19	TRBJ2-7	.	TRBD1	CASSASGTGNNEQYF	TGTGCCAGTAGTGCTTCCGGGACAGGGAACAACGAGCAGTACTTC
TRBV5-4	TRBJ1-4	once	.	CASSSGPTRGSEKLFF	TGTGCCAGCAGCTCCGGGCCCACCAGGGGCAGTGAAAAACTGTTTTTT
TRBV7-2	TRBJ2-7	once	.	CASSSRAYEQYF	TGTGCCAGCAGCTCCAGGGCGTACGAGCAGTACTTC
TRBV2	TRBJ2-5	few	.	CASSRGPQETQYF	TGTGCCAGCAGTCGGGGACCGCAAGAGACCCAGTACTTC
TRBV30	TRBJ1-5	.	.	CAWSLLTANQPQHF	TGTGCCTGGAGTCTCTTGACGGCAAATCAGCCCCAGCATTTT
TRBV19	TRBJ1-6	.	TRBD1	CASSMRQGRRGSPLHF	TGTGCCAGTAGTATGCGACAGGGGCGACGTGGTTCACCCCTCCACTTT
TRBV29-1	TRBJ2-4	.	.	CSATTGWGSKNIQYF	TGCAGCGCTACGACGGGGTGGGGGTCCAAAAACATTCAGTACTTC
TRBV7-2	TRBJ1-5	.	TRBD1	CASSSGTVGNQPQHF	TGTGCCAGCAGCTCCGGGACAGTTGGCAATCAGCCCCAGCATTTT
TRBV11-2	TRBJ2-6	.	.	CASSLVGANVLTF	TGTGCCAGCAGCTTAGTTGGGGCCAACGTCCTGACTTTC
TRBV2	TRBJ1-2	.	.	CASSEQRMVGYTF	TGTGCCAGCAGTGAACAGCGGATGGTTGGCTACACCTTC
TRBV15	TRBJ2-1	.	.	CATSTAIGEQFF	TGTGCCACCAGCACCGCTATTGGAGAGCAGTTCTTC
TRBV9	TRBJ2-3	.	TRBD2	CASSVETSGSSTQYF	TGTGCCAGCAGCGTAGAGACTAGCGGGAGTAGTACGCAGTATTTT
TRBV5-1	TRBJ2-7	.	TRBD1	CASSLLPPGQTYEQYF	TGCGCCAGCAGCTTATTACCCCCGGGACAGACCTACGAGCAGTACTTC
TRBV7-8	TRBJ2-5	.	TRBD1	CASSSTLWDRVETQYF	TGTGCCAGCAGCTCGACATTATGGGACAGGGTTGAGACCCAGTACTTC
TRBV7-8	TRBJ1-4	.	.	CASSREVATNEKLFF	TGTGCCAGCAGTCGCGAAGTCGCGACTAATGAAAAACTGTTTTTT
TRBV6-5	TRBJ1-2	.	.	CASRPPGPNYGYTF	TGTGCCAGCAGGCCACCCGGCCCTAACTATGGCTACACCTTC